Below are 6 T cell receptor beta chains sequenced from a single sample in a study of regulatory T cells in long-lasting Graves disease. Specified time point: newly diagnosed GD, antithyroid drugs for less than 3 months. RNA extracted from PBMCs served as the sequencing template. The TCR beta library used iRepertoire HTBI primers with Arm-PCR amplification of CDR3. Using its own MiXCR run on the multiplex PCR reads, TCRdb lists one record per CDR3 protein. The data hold hundreds of thousands of distinct CDR3 sequences, with roughly 15% observed a single time. These data were also filed under a second study, of T cells in Graves' hyperthyroidism and ophthalmopathy.

The sequences come from peripheral blood mononuclear cells (PBMCs), collected at new diagnosis, from a patient treated with antithyroid drugs. The source of these receptors is a man aged 18 to 30 with Graves disease.

On this clonotype itself: This clone may be a read error of a much larger clone one base away. The chain combines TRBV28 with TRBJ2-3, with D tentatively TRBD1 (5 bases). The ends were cut back, 9 bases at V and 3 bases at J, with 13 bases in the middle. CDR1 and CDR2 from the germline V gene are MDHEN and SYDVKM. CDR3 length: 13 residues. The CDR3 region has the DNA TGTGCCAGTTTCCAGGGTACGACAGATACGCAGTATTTT. Encoded protein: CASFQGTTDTQYF.

This clonotype was observed a few times. The chain uses TRBV29-1 and TRBJ2-1, with 14 bases lining up with TRBD2. Germline values: CDR1 SQVTM, CDR2 ANQGSEA. The ends lost 7 bases at V and 10 bases at J; junction bases unmatched: 3. CDR3 length: 12 amino acids. CDR3 sequence reads: CSAGLAGGEQFF. The CDR3 DNA follows: TGCAGCGCAGGACTAGCGGGGGGCGAGCAGTTCTTC.

This clonotype appeared once. The chain carries TRBV4-2 and TRBJ2-7; D is unclear. The CDR3 sequence is 19 residues long. Trimming removed 0 bases from V and 0 bases from J, with 21 bases in between. Germline CDR1 and CDR2: LGHNA and YNFKEQ. CDR3 sequence reads: CASSQDLSNTVPFSYEQYF. The CDR3 DNA is TGTGCCAGCAGCCAAGATCTTAGTAACACCGTTCCCTTCTCCTACGAGCAGTACTTC.

The rearrangement uses TRBV18 and TRBJ2-7; possible D gene TRBD2, 6 bases. The germline CDR1 and CDR2 sequences are KGHSH and LQKENI. Trimming took off 3 bases at V and 6 bases at J, with 24 bases between the two ends. CDR3 length equals 17 residues. Here the CDR3 reads CASSPTRGAGSKGEQYF. The DNA for the CDR3 is TGTGCCAGCTCACCGACCCGAGGGGCGGGAAGTAAGGGCGAGCAGTACTTC.

The chain combines TRBV6-1 with TRBJ1-1; no clear D. V was cut by 7 bases and J by 4 bases, with 13 bases left in between. The germline V gene encodes CDR1 MNHNS and CDR2 SASEGT. The CDR3 consists of 13 residues. The CDR3 spells CASKTSMGTEAFF. CDR3 nucleotide sequence: TGTGCCAGCAAGACTTCAATGGGCACTGAAGCTTTCTTT.

Ten or more counts support this clonotype. This chain links TRBV20-1 with TRBJ2-7, with D possibly matching TRBD2 (5 bases). This CDR3 is built from 13 residues. Trimming left V 5 bases short and J 3 bases short, with 14 bases between. Germline V CDR1 and CDR2: DFQATT, SNEGSKA (reference sequence). CDR3 DNA sequence: TGCAGTGCTGCCGGACTTCAGCGCTACGAGCAGTACTTC. Its translation: CSAAGLQRYEQYF.